The T cell receptor beta chain described here comes from a study of blood T cell repertoires in COVID-19. Here immunoSEQ multiplex PCR was the method, and the copy in TCRdb shows in-frame clones only, minus some. Seen here are 200,000 to 300,000 clones, 85% observed once, and the top ten hold approximately 9.6%. With 6 bases clipped from V and 5 bases from J, the junction kept 15 bases outside the gene matches. The CDR3 is 16 amino acids. Germline V gene lookup returns CDR1 LNHDA and CDR2 SQIVND (reference sequence). The clonotype originates from a woman aged 50 to 60 with acute COVID-19. The sample comprised PBMCs or T cells enriched from blood (not recorded which). The genes are TRBV19 and TRBJ1-1; 7 bases align to TRBD1. The CDR3 DNA reads TGTGCCAGTAGGGCTACAGGGGCCACAACGGGGACTGAAGCTTTCTTT. Translating it yields CASRATGATTGTEAFF.